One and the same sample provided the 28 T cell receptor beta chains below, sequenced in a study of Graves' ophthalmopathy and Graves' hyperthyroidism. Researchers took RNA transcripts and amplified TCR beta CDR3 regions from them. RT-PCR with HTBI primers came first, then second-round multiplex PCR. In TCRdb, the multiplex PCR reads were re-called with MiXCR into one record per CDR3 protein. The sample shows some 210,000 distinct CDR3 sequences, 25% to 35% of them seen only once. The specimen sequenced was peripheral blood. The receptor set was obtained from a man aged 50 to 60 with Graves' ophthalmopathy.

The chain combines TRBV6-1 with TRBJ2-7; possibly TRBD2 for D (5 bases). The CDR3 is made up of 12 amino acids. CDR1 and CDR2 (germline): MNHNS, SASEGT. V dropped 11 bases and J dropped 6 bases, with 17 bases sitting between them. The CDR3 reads CASHGPLAEQYF. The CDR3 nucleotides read TGTGCCTCCCACGGACCCCTAGCCGAGCAGTACTTC.

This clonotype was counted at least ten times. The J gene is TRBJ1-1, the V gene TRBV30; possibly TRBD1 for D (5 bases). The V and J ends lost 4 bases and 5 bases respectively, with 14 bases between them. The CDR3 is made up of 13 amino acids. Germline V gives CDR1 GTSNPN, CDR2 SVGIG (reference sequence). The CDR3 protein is CAWIRGFGTEAFF. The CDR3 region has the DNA TGTGCCTGGATTAGGGGATTCGGTACTGAAGCTTTCTTT.

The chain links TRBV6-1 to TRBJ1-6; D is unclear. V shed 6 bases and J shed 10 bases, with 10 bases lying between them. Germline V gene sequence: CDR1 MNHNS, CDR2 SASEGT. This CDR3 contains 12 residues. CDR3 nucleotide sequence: TGTGCCAGCAGAGACGGGTACTCACCCCTCCACTTT. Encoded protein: CASRDGYSPLHF.

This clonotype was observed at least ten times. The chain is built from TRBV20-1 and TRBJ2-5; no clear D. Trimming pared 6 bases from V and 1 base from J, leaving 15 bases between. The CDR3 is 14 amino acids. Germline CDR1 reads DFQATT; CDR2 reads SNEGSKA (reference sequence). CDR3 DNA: TGCAGTGCGTTGATGTGGTCTTCCCAAGAGACCCAGTACTTC. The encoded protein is CSALMWSSQETQYF.

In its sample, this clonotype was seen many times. The CDR3 DNA is TGTGCCACGGCGCGGGAGGGCCCCGGGGAGCTGTTTTTT. It translates to CATAREGPGELFF. The chain recombines TRBV14 with TRBJ2-2; TRBD2 matches at 9 bases. V shed 10 bases, J shed 6 bases, and the junction held 6 bases outside the gene matches. Germline values: CDR1 SGHDN, CDR2 FVKESK. The CDR3 runs 13 residues.

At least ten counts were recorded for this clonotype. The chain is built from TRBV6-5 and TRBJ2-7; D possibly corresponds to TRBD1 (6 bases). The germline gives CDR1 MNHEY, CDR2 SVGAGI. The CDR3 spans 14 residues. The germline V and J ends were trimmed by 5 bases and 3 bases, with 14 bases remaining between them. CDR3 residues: CASSLQGTDYEQYF. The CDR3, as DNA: TGTGCCAGCAGTCTACAGGGTACGGACTACGAGCAGTACTTC.

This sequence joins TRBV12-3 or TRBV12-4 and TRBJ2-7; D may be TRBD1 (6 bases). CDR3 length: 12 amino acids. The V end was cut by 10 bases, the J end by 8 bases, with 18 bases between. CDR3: CATSLEGVQQYF. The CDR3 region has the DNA TGTGCCACCTCTCTTGAGGGGGTACAGCAGTACTTC.

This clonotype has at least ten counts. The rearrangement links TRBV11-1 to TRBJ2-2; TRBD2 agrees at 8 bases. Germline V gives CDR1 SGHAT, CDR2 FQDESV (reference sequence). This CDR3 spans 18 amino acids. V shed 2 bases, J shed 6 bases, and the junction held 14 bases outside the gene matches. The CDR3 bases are TGTGCCAGCAGCTTAATAGCCAGCGGGAGAATGTTGGCCGGGGAGCTGTTTTTT. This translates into CASSLIASGRMLAGELFF. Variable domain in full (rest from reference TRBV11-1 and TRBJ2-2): EAEVAQSPRYKITEKSQAVAFWCDPISGHATLYWYRQILGQGPELLVQFQDESVVDDSQLPKDRFSAERLKGVDSTLKIQPAELGDSAMYLCASSLIASGRMLAGELFFGEGSRLTVL.

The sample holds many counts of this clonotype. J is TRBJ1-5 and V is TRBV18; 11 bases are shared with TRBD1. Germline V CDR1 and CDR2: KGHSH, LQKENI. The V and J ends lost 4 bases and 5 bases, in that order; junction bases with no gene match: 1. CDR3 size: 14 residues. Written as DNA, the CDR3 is TGTGCCAGCTCACTGGACAGGGGGCATCAGCCCCAGCATTTT. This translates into CASSLDRGHQPQHF.

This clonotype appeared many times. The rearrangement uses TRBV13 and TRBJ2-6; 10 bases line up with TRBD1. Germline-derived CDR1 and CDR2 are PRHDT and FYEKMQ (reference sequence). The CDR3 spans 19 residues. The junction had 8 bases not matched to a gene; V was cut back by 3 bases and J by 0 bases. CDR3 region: CASSFSGQGPSSGANVLTF. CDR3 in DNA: TGTGCCAGCAGCTTCTCGGGACAGGGGCCAAGCTCTGGGGCCAACGTCCTGACTTTC.

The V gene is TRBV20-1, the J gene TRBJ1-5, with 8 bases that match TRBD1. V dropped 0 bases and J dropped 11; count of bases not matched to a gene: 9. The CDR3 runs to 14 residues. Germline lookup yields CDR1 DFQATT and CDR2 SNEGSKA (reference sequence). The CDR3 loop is CSARETDRVTAQHF. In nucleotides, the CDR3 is TGCAGTGCTAGAGAAACGGACAGGGTAACGGCCCAGCATTTT.

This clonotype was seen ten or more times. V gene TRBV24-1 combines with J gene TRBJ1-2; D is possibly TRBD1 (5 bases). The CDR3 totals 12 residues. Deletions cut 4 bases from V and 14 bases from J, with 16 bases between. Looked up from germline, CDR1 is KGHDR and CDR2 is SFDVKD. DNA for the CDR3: TGTGCCACCAGTGACTTTTGGGGGACCTGGACCTTC. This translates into CATSDFWGTWTF.

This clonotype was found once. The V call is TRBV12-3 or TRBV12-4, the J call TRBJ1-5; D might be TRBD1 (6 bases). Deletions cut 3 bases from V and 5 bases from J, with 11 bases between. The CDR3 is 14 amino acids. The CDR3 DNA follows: TGTGCCAGCAGTTTGGACAGTTTGTATCAGCCCCAGCATTTT. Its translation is CASSLDSLYQPQHF.

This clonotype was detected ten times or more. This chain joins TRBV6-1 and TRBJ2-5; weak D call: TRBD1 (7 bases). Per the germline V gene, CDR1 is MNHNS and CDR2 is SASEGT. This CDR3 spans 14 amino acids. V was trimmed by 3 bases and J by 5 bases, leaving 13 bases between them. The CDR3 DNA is TGTGCCAGCAGTGAGGACAGGAGGGTTGAGACCCAGTACTTC. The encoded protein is CASSEDRRVETQYF.

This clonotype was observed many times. Here the CDR3 DNA reads TGTGCCAGCAGGAGGGACAGCACCTACGAGCAGTACTTC. This translates into CASRRDSTYEQYF. This chain uses TRBV7-2 with TRBJ2-7; 7 bases agree with TRBD1. The CDR3 is 13 residues long. Germline CDR1 and CDR2: SGHTA and FQGNSA. V lost 6 bases and J lost 2; bases outside the gene matches: 4. Full variable domain (rest looked up from reference TRBV7-2 and TRBJ2-7): GAGVSQSPSNKVTEKGKDVELRCDPISGHTALYWYRQSLGQGLEFLIYFQGNSAPDKSGLPSDRFSAERTGGSVSTLTIQRTQQEDSAVYLCASRRDSTYEQYFGPGTRLTVT.

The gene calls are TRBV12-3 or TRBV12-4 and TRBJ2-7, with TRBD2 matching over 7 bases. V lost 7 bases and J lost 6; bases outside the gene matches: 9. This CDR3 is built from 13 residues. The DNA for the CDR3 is TGTGCCAGCAACGCGGGGGTTGGGCGCGAGCAGTACTTC. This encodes CASNAGVGREQYF.

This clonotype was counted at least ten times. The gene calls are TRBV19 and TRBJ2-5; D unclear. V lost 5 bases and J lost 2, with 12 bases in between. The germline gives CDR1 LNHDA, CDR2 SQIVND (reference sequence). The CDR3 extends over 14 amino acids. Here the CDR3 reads CASSQRVWQETQYF. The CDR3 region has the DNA TGTGCCAGTAGTCAACGAGTTTGGCAAGAGACCCAGTACTTC.

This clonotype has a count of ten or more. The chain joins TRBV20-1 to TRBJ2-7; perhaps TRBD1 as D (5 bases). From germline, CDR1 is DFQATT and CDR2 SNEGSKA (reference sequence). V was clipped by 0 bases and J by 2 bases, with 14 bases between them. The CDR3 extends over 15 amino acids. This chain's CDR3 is CSARDFQRGAYEQYF. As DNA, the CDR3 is TGCAGTGCTAGAGATTTCCAAAGGGGCGCCTACGAGCAGTACTTC.

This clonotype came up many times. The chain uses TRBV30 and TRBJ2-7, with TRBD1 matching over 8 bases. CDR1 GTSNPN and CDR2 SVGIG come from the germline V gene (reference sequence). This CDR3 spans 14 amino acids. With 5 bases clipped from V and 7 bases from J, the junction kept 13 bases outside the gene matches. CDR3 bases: TGTGCCTGGGAGAGGACAGGGATCGGAAAAGAGCAGTACTTC. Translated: CAWERTGIGKEQYF.

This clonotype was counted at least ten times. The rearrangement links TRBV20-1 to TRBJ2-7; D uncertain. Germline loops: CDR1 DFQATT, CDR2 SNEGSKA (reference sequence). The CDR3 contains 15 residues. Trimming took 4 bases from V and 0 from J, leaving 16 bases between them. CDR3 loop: CSATNPVSSSYEQYF. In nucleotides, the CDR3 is TGCAGTGCTACGAACCCCGTTTCGAGCTCCTACGAGCAGTACTTC.

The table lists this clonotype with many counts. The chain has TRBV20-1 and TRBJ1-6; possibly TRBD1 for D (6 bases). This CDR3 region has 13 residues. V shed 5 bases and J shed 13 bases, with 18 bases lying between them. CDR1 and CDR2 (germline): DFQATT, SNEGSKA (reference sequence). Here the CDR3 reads CSAGTRPDGPLHF. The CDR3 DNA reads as TGCAGTGCTGGGACAAGGCCCGACGGGCCCCTCCACTTT.

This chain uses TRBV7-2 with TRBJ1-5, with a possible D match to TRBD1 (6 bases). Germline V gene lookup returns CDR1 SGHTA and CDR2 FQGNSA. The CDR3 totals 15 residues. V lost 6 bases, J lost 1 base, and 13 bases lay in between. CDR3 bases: TGTGCCAGCAGTAAGGGGGGCCTGAGCAATCAGCCCCAGCATTTT. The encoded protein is CASSKGGLSNQPQHF.

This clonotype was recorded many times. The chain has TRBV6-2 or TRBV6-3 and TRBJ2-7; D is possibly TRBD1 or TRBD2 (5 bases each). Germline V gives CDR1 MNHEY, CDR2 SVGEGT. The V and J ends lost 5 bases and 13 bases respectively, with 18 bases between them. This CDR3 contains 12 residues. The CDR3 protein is CASSPSLRGSYF. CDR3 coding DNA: TGTGCCAGCAGTCCCTCTCTTCGGGGCTCATACTTC.

The CDR3, as DNA: TGTGCCAGCGGGGAGGATGACAGGATATCCTACGAGCAGTACTTC. This codes for CASGEDDRISYEQYF. The gene calls are TRBV6-1 and TRBJ2-7; either TRBD1 or TRBD2 may supply D (6 bases each). V was trimmed by 8 bases and J by 1 base, leaving 18 bases between them. The V gene's germline CDR1 is MNHNS and CDR2 SASEGT. This CDR3 has 15 residues.

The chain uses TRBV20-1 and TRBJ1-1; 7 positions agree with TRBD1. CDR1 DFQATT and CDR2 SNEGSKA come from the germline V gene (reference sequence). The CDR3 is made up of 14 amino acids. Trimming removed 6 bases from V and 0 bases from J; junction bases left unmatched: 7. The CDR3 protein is CSATNRGLNTEAFF. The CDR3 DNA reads TGCAGTGCAACAAACAGGGGCCTGAACACTGAAGCTTTCTTT.

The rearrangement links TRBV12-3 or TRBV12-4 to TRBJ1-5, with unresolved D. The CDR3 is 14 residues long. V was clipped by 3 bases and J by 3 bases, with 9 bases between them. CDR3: CASSLSQLNQPQHF. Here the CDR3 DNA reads TGTGCCAGCAGTTTGTCACAGCTCAATCAGCCCCAGCATTTT.

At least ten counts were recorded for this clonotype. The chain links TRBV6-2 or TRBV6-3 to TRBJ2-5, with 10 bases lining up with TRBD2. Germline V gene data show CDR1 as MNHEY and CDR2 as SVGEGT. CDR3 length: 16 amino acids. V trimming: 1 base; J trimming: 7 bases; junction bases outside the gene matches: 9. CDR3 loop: CASSYYEREGDVTQYF. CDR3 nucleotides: TGTGCCAGCAGTTACTATGAGCGGGAGGGGGATGTGACCCAGTACTTC.

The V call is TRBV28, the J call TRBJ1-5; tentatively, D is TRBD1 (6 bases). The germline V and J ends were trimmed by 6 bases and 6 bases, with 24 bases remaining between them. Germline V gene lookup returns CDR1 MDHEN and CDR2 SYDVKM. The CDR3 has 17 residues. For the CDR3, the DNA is TGTGCCAGCAGACCAAGGGCAGGGGAAGGTTTAAGTCAGCCCCAGCATTTT. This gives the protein CASRPRAGEGLSQPQHF.